Each of the 4 T cell receptor beta chains below was sequenced from the same sample in a study of T cell repertoires in cytomegalovirus infection. These receptors' antigens are unknown. MiXCR was run by TCRdb on the reads, yielding one entry per CDR3 protein. Of roughly 120,000 distinct CDR3 sequences listed, around 10% are singletons. The sequenced sample was PBMCs, sequenced either directly or after in vitro stimulation (not recorded which). The source of these receptors is a human donor in good health (CMV status not recorded). Some clones in this sample may be carry-over from other donors' samples.

This clonotype was observed a few times. The V gene is TRBV7-3, the J gene TRBJ2-1; 13 positions agree with TRBD2. V lost 5 bases and J lost 11; bases outside the gene matches: 6. The CDR3 is 14 residues long. Germline loops: CDR1 SGHTA, CDR2 FQGTGA. The CDR3 bases are TGTGCCAGCAGCCCGGGGACTAGCGGGGACCAGCAGTTCTTC. Its protein product is CASSPGTSGDQQFF.

The chain couples TRBV6-2 or TRBV6-3 to TRBJ2-7, with a possible D match to TRBD2 (6 bases). The CDR3 totals 16 residues. Germline V lookup: CDR1 MNHEY, CDR2 SVGEGT. Deletions cut 5 bases from V and 0 bases from J, with 17 bases between. The CDR3 nucleotides are TGTGCCAGCAGTCAGCCCGGGACTCTCGGCTCCTACGAGCAGTACGTC. Amino acid sequence: CASSQPGTLGSYEQYV.

In its sample, this clonotype was seen many times. The V gene is TRBV5-1, the J gene TRBJ2-3, with 7 bases that match TRBD1. From germline, CDR1 is SGHRS and CDR2 YFSETQ. The CDR3 has 14 amino acids. The ends lost 3 bases at V and 2 bases at J; junction bases unmatched: 3. The DNA for the CDR3 is TGCGCCAGCAGCTACGGACAGGACACAGATACGCAGTATTTT. Amino acid sequence: CASSYGQDTDTQYF.

The rearrangement uses TRBV12-3 or TRBV12-4 and TRBJ2-1; 7 bases line up with TRBD1. This CDR3 is 15 amino acids long. V gave up 3 bases and J gave up 6 bases; unmatched junction bases: 8. CDR3 sequence (DNA): TGTGCCAGCAGTTTGCAGGACAGGCCTTCCAATGAGCAGTTCTTC. It specifies CASSLQDRPSNEQFF.